This T cell receptor beta chain derives from a study of cytomegalovirus exposure and HLA in healthy donors. Study-wide results and limits: An assumption of roughly uniform sequencing depth across donors underlay the presence/absence analyses. Most TCR sequences were seen very rarely across donors, but some public TCRs occurred in many. Looking again later, the authors saw that most CMV-associated TCR beta chains seemed HLA-restricted.

The study ran its PCR with 60 Vbeta and 13 Jbeta primers. Libraries were prepared by immunoSEQ multiplex PCR; TCRdb keeps only in-frame clonotypes and omits some of them. The profile shows 98,000 or so clones, nearly 80% of them singletons. As for this clone: Its antigen is as yet unknown.

This receptor was identified in a man in his 60s in good health and CMV-seropositive. Material: PBMCs.

CDR3 nucleotides: TGTGCCAGCAGTGAATTCGGTTTCATTAGTGGCTACACCTTC. Protein: CASSEFGFISGYTF. V gene TRBV6-4 combines with J gene TRBJ1-2; no clear D. Germline V gene lookup returns CDR1 MRHNA and CDR2 SNTAGT. V lost 3 bases and J lost 7, with 15 bases in between. CDR3 size: 14 residues.